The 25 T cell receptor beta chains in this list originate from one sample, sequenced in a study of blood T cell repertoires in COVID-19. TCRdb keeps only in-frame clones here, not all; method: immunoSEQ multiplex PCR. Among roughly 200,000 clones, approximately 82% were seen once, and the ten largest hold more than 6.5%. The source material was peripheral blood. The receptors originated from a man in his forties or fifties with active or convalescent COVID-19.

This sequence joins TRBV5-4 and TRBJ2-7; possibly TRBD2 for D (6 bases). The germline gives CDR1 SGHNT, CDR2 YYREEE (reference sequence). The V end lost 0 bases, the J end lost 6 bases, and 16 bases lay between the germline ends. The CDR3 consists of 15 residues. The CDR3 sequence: CASSLGGLSQPEQYF. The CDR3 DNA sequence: TGTGCCAGCAGCTTGGGTGGACTAAGTCAGCCCGAGCAGTACTTC.

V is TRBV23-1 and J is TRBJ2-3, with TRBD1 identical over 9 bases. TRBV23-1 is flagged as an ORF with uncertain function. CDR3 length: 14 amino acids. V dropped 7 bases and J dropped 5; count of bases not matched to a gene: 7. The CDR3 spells CASMPGQGLDTQYF. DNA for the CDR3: TGCGCCAGCATGCCGGGACAGGGATTAGATACGCAGTATTTT.

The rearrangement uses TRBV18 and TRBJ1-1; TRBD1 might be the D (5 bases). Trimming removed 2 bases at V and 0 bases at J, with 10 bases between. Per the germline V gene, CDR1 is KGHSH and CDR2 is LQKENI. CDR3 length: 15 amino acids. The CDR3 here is CASSPSDSLNTEAFF. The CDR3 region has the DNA TGTGCCAGCTCACCATCAGACAGCCTGAACACTGAAGCTTTCTTT.

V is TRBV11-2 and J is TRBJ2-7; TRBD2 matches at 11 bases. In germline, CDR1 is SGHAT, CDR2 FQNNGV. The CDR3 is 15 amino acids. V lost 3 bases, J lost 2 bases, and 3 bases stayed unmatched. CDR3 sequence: CASSLGTSGTYEQYF. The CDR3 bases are TGTGCCAGCAGCTTGGGGACTAGCGGCACCTACGAGCAGTACTTC.

The CDR3 loop reads CAWATGANTGELFF. As DNA, the CDR3 is TGTGCCTGGGCAACAGGGGCGAACACCGGGGAGCTGTTTTTT. The rearrangement uses TRBV30 and TRBJ2-2, with 7 bases fitting TRBD1. Trimming at V came to 5 bases and at J to 0 bases, leaving 3 bases not matched to a gene. The length of the CDR3 is 14 residues. Germline CDR1 reads GTSNPN; CDR2 reads SVGIG (reference sequence).

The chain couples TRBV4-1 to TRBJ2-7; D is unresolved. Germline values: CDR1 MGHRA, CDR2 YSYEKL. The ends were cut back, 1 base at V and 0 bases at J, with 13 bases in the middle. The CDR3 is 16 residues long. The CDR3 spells CASSQGGGTFSYEQYF. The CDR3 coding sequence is TGCGCCAGCAGCCAAGGAGGCGGCACCTTCTCCTACGAGCAGTACTTC.

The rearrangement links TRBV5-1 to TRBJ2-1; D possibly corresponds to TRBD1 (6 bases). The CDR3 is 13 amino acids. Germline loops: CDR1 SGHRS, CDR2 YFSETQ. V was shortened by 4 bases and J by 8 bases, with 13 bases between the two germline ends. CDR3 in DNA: TGCGCCAGCAGCGAGGAGCAGGGGTATGAGCAGTTCTTC. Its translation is CASSEEQGYEQFF.

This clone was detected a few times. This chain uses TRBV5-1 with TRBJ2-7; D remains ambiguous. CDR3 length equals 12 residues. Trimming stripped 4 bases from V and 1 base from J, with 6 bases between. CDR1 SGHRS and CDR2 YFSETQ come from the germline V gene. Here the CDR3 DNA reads TGCGCCAGCAGCCCCGAGTCCTACGAGCAGTACTTC. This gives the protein CASSPESYEQYF. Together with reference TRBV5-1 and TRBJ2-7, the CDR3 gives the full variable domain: KAGVTQTPRYLIKTRGQQVTLSCSPISGHRSVSWYQQTPGQGLQFLFEYFSETQRNKGNFPGRFSGRQFSNSRSEMNVSTLELGDSALYLCASSPESYEQYFGPGTRLTVT.

The CDR3 loop is CASIPGGALNEQFF. CDR3 sequence (DNA): TGTGCCAGCATACCGGGGGGGGCCCTCAATGAGCAGTTCTTC. This rearrangement joins TRBV6-5 to TRBJ2-1; 8 bases are a match to TRBD2. Unmatched junction bases numbered 8, after V lost 7 bases and J lost 6 bases. Germline V gene data show CDR1 as MNHEY and CDR2 as SVGAGI. The CDR3 length is 14 residues.

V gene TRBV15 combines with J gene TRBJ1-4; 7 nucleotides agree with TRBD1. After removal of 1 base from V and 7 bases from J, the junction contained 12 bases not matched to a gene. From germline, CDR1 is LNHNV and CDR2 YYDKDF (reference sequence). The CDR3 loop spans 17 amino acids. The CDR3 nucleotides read TGTGCCACCAGCAGAGGCCCAAGCGACAGGGCGGCTGAAAAACTGTTTTTT. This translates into CATSRGPSDRAAEKLFF.

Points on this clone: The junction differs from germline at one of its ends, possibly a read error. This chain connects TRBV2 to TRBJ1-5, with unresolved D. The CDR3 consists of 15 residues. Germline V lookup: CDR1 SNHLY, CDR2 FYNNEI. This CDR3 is CASSQAYGDNQPQHF. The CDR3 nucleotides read TGTGCCAGCAGTCAAGCGTACGGAGACAATCAGCCCCAGCATTTT.

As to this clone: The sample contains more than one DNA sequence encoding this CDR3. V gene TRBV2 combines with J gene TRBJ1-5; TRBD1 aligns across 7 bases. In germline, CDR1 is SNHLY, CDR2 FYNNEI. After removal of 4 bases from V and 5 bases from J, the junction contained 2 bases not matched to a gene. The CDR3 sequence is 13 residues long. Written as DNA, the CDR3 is TGTGCCAGCAGTGGAACAGGGGATCAGCCCCAGCATTTT. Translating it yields CASSGTGDQPQHF. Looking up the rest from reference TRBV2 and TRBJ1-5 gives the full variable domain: EPEVTQTPSHQVTQMGQEVILRCVPISNHLYFYWYRQILGQKVEFLVSFYNNEISEKSEIFDDQFSVERPDGSNFTLKIRSTKLEDSAMYFCASSGTGDQPQHFGDGTRLSIL.

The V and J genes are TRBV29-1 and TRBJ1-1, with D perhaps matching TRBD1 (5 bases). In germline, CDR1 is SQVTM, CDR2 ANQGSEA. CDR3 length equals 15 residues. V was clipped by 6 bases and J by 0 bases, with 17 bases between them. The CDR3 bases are TGCAGCGTAAAAAGCGGGGGTCCGGTGAACACTGAAGCTTTCTTT. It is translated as CSVKSGGPVNTEAFF. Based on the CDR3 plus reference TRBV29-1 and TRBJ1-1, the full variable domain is SAVISQKPSRDICQRGTSLTIQCQVDSQVTMMFWYRQQPGQSLTLIATANQGSEATYESGFVIDKFPISRPNLTFSTLTVSNMSPEDSSIYLCSVKSGGPVNTEAFFGQGTRLTVV.

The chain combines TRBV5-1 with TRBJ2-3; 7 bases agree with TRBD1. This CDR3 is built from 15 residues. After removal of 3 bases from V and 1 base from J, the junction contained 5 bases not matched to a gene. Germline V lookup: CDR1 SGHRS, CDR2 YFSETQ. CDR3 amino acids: CASSSQGVGTDTQYF. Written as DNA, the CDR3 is TGCGCCAGCAGCTCTCAGGGGGTCGGCACAGATACGCAGTATTTT.

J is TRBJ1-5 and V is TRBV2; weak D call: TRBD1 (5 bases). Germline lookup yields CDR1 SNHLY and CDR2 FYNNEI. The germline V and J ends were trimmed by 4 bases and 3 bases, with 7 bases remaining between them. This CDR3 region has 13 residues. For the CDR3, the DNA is TGTGCCAGCAGTGTGACAGACAATCAGCCCCAGCATTTT. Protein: CASSVTDNQPQHF.

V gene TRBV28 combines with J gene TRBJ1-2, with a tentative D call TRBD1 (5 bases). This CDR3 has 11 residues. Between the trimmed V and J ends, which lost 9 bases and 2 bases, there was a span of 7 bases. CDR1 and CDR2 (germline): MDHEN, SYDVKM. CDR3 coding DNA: TGTGCCAGTAGACAGAACTATGGCTACACCTTC. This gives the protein CASRQNYGYTF.

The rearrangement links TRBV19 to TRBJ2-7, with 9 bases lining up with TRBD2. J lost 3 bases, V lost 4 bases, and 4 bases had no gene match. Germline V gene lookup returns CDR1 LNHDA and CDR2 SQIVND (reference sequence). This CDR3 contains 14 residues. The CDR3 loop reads CASSKGSGGYEQYF. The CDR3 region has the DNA TGTGCCAGTAGTAAAGGTAGCGGGGGCTACGAGCAGTACTTC.

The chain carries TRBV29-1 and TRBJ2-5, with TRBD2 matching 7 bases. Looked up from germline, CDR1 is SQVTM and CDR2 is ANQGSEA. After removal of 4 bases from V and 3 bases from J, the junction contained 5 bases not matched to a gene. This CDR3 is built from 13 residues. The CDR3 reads CSVGWGGKETQYF. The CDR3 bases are TGCAGCGTTGGATGGGGGGGGAAAGAGACCCAGTACTTC.

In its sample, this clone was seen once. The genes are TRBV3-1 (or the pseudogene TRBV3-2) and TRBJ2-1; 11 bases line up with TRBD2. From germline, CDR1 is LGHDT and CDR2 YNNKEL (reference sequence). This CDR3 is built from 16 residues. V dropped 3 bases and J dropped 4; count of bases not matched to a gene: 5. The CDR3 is CASSQDLAGGYNEQFF. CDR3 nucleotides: TGTGCCAGCAGCCAGGACCTAGCGGGGGGTTACAATGAGCAGTTCTTC.

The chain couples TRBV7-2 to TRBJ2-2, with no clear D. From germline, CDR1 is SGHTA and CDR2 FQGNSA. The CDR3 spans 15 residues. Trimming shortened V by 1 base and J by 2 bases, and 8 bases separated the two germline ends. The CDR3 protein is CASSLGHINTGELFF. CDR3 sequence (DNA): TGTGCCAGCAGCTTAGGACACATAAACACCGGGGAGCTGTTTTTT. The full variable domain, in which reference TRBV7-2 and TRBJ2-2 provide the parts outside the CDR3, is GAGVSQSPSNKVTEKGKDVELRCDPISGHTALYWYRQSLGQGLEFLIYFQGNSAPDKSGLPSDRFSAERTGGSVSTLTIQRTQQEDSAVYLCASSLGHINTGELFFGEGSRLTVL.

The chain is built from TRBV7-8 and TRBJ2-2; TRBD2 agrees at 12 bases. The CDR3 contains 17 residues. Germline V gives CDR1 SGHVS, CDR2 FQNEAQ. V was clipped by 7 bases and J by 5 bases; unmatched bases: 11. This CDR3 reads CASIPRLAGEGTGELFF. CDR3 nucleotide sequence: TGTGCCAGCATCCCGAGACTAGCGGGAGAAGGAACCGGGGAGCTGTTTTTT.

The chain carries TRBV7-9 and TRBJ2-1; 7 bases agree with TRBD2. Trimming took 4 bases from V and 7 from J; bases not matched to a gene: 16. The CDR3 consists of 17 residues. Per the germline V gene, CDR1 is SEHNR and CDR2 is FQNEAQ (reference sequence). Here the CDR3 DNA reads TGTGCCAGCAGCTCCGGGGGAGGGGCACGCAGCAGGAATGAGCAGTTCTTC. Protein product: CASSSGGGARSRNEQFF.

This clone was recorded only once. CDR3 protein: CASSYHPGQGAWEQYF. The CDR3 region has the DNA TGTGCCAGCAGTTACCACCCGGGACAGGGGGCTTGGGAGCAGTACTTC. The chain joins TRBV6-5 to TRBJ2-7; 12 positions match TRBD1. From germline, CDR1 is MNHEY and CDR2 SVGAGI. The V segment lost 2 bases and the J segment 7 bases; nucleotides outside the gene matches: 9. The length of the CDR3 is 16 residues.

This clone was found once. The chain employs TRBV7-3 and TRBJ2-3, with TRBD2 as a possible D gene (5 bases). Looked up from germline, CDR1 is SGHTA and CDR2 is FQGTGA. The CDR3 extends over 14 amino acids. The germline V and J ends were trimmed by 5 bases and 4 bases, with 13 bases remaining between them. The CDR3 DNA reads TGTGCCAGCAGCCCTAGCCGCCCCCCAGATACGCAGTATTTT. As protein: CASSPSRPPDTQYF.

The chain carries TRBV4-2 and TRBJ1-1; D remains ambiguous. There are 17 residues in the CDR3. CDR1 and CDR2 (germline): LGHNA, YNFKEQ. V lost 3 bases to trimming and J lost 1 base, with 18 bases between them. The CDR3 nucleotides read TGTGCCAGCAGCCAGGAGTTTCGGGTCTTCGGGAACACTGAAGCTTTCTTT. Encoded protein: CASSQEFRVFGNTEAFF.